This entry lists 4 T cell receptor beta chains sequenced from one sample in a study of CD8+ T cells in alopecia areata. Sequencing relied on a cDNA template that was reverse transcribed from extracted RNA. Profiled with immunoSEQ multiplex PCR; TCRdb holds only in-frame clones, not every one. The sample has about 200,000 clones, under 40% seen once; the top ten hold around 0.48%. Treatment described: oral pan-JAK inhibitor, 5-10 mg twice daily. The material was CD4+ T cells sorted from blood, obtained around week 34, from a patient treated with tofacitinib. These receptors came from a human donor with alopecia areata.

The chain recombines TRBV27 with TRBJ2-1; the match to TRBD2 covers 12 bases. Per the germline V gene, CDR1 is MNHEY and CDR2 is SMNVEV (reference sequence). V was clipped by 5 bases and J by 5 bases; unmatched bases: 7. The CDR3 totals 16 residues. CDR3 bases: TGTGCCAGCAGTAACCCTAGCGGGAGGGCAGACAATGAGCAGTTCTTC. This translates into CASSNPSGRADNEQFF.

The chain is built from TRBV10-1 and TRBJ1-1; TRBD1 aligns across 8 bases. CDR1 and CDR2 from the germline V gene are WNHNN and SYGVQD (reference sequence). This CDR3 comprises 14 residues. J lost 1 base, V lost 6 bases, and 4 bases had no gene match. CDR3 protein: CASRQDRENTEAFF. Here the CDR3 DNA reads TGCGCCAGCAGACAGGACAGGGAGAACACTGAAGCTTTCTTT.

The genes are TRBV4-1 and TRBJ2-3; 8 bases map to TRBD2. Trimming removed 1 base from V and 4 bases from J; junction bases left unmatched: 7. The CDR3 is made up of 16 amino acids. The V gene's germline CDR1 is MGHRA and CDR2 YSYEKL. In nucleotides, the CDR3 is TGCGCCAGCAGCCAAGCGCAAGCGGGGGCCCCAGATACGCAGTATTTT. Its protein is CASSQAQAGAPDTQYF.

This clone was counted only a few times. The J gene is TRBJ2-3, the V gene TRBV29-1; 12 bases align to TRBD2. Germline V gene data show CDR1 as SQVTM and CDR2 as ANQGSEA. This CDR3 is built from 14 residues. Trimming removed 4 bases from V and 1 base from J; junction bases left unmatched: 0. CDR3 nucleotides: TGCAGCGTTGCTAGCGGGGGGGGCACAGATACGCAGTATTTT. Protein sequence: CSVASGGGTDTQYF.